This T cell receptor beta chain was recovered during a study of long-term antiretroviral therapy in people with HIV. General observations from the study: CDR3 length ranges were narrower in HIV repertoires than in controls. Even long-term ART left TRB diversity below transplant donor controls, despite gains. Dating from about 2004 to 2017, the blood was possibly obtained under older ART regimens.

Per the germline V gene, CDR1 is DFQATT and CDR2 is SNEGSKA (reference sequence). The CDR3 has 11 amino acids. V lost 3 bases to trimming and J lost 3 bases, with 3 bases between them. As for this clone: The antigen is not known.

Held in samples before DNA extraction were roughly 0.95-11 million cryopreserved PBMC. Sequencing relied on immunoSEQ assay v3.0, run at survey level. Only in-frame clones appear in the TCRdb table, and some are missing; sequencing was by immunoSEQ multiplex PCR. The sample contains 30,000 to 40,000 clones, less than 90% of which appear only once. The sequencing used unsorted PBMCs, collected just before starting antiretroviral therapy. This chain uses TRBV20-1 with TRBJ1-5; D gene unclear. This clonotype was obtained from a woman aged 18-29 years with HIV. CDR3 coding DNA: TGCAGTGCTAGCCCCAATCAGCCCCAGCATTTT. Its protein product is CSASPNQPQHF.